This is a list of T cell receptor beta chains from one sample in a study of blood T cell repertoires in COVID-19. Clones were sequenced by immunoSEQ multiplex PCR, and TCRdb holds only the in-frame ones, with some missing. The sample yields 150,000 to 200,000 clones, around four fifths seen once. The sample was peripheral blood. The origin of the receptors is an older woman with COVID-19, enrolled during active disease. The CDR3 runs from the conserved cysteine through the conserved F or W.

TRBJ1-1 TRBV29-1 CSGGQGRGAEAFF
TRBJ1-6 TRBV28 CASRIEEGKHSPLHF
TRBJ1-3 TRBV10-3 CAISGAAGNTIYF
TRBJ1-1 TRBV7-2 CASSFEGANTEAFF
TRBJ2-5 TRBV11-2 CASSFRGASGREAQYF
TRBJ2-4 TRBV6-5 CASSPRTGKYIQYF
TRBJ1-3 TRBV3-1/TRBV3-2 CASSPGGGNSGNTIYF
TRBJ2-1 TRBV28 CASSSPGQGAGNEQFF
TRBJ2-2 TRBV7-3 CASSSSAPTSGGASFTGELFF
TRBJ2-6 TRBV19 CASSIDAGSGANVLTF
TRBJ2-3 TRBV5-8 CASSLTSAQDTQYF
TRBJ1-2 TRBV30 CAWSVRRGEEAGYTF
TRBJ1-2 TRBV7-3 CASSLDSNYGYTF
TRBJ1-1 TRBV15 CATSRDTLAVTEAFF
TRBJ2-5 TRBV24-1 CATSDSHRVETQYF
TRBJ2-2 TRBV27 CASSLRAGDNTGELFF
TRBJ2-1 TRBV27 CASKPRPGQGADEQFF
TRBJ1-1 TRBV27 CASSLWGRNTEAFF
TRBJ1-2 TRBV5-1 CASATESTGGYTF
TRBJ2-1 TRBV18 CASFRLAGIWYNEQFF
TRBJ2-1 TRBV10-1 CASFRTGYHEQFF
TRBJ1-1 TRBV29-1 CSVEARQGFTEAFF
TRBJ1-2 TRBV3-1/TRBV3-2 CASSQSGSYGYTF